The 11 T cell receptor beta chains presented below share a single source sample, sequenced in a study of T-cell reconstitution after alpha-beta-depleted transplantation in children. The TCRbeta library was prepared with unique molecular identifiers. MiXCR, applied by TCRdb to the PCR reads, yields one record per CDR3 protein. Found here are about 220,000 distinct CDR3 sequences, roughly 18% of them singletons; the top ten hold around 44%. The sequenced sample was PBMCs, mostly from graft donor cells, obtained 360 days after TCRalphabeta/CD19-depleted stem cell transplant. The receptors shown here come from a male patient between 2 and 15 years old who had a stem cell transplant for acute lymphoblastic leukemia, so the T cells may come from the graft donor.

The chain has TRBV7-6 and TRBJ2-1; 8 bases map to TRBD2. The germline gives CDR1 SGHVS, CDR2 FNYEAQ. This CDR3 is built from 17 residues. Trimming took 1 base from V and 1 from J; bases not matched to a gene: 6. The CDR3, as DNA: TGTGCCAGCAGCTTAGAAGGTAGCGGGGCTTCCTACAATGAGCAGTTCTTC. Amino acids: CASSLEGSGASYNEQFF.

The V call is TRBV6-2 or TRBV6-3, the J call TRBJ2-6; 9 nucleotides line up with TRBD1. The CDR3 is 22 amino acids. From germline, CDR1 is MNHEY and CDR2 SVGEGT. The V gene end was trimmed by 5 bases and the J gene end by 0 bases; junction bases not matched to a gene: 20. CDR3 loop: CASSNRSRTGAHPLSGANVLTF. The CDR3 DNA reads as TGTGCCAGCAGTAACAGGAGCCGGACAGGGGCTCATCCTCTCTCTGGGGCCAACGTCCTGACTTTC.

The chain links TRBV7-2 to TRBJ2-3, with 9 positions matching TRBD2. Germline-derived CDR1 and CDR2 are SGHTA and FQGNSA. The CDR3 is 18 amino acids. Trimming took 0 bases from V and 6 from J; bases not matched to a gene: 13. The CDR3 loop is CASSLALLRRGGSDTQYF. The CDR3 DNA follows: TGTGCCAGCAGCTTAGCCCTCCTTAGGCGGGGGGGCTCGGATACGCAGTATTTT.

In its sample, this clonotype was seen a few times. This rearrangement joins TRBV29-1 to TRBJ2-5; TRBD1 agrees at 7 bases. Germline CDR1 is SQVTM and CDR2 is ANQGSEA. The CDR3 has 12 residues. J lost 5 bases, V lost 7 bases, and 7 bases had no gene match. DNA of the CDR3: TGCAGCGCTAACAAAGGGGGCGAGACCCAGTACTTC. It encodes CSANKGGETQYF. Filled out from reference TRBV29-1 and TRBJ2-5, the complete variable domain reads SAVISQKPSRDICQRGTSLTIQCQVDSQVTMMFWYRQQPGQSLTLIATANQGSEATYESGFVIDKFPISRPNLTFSTLTVSNMSPEDSSIYLCSANKGGETQYFGPGTRLLVL.

There are many counts of this clonotype. The V gene is TRBV5-1, the J gene TRBJ2-3, with D perhaps TRBD1 (5 bases). The CDR3 totals 15 residues. Germline assignment: CDR1 SGHRS and CDR2 YFSETQ. The V end was cut by 0 bases, the J end by 4 bases, with 12 bases between. The CDR3 DNA reads TGCGCCAGCAGCTTGGTAGGGGAATCCCCAGATACGCAGTATTTT. It translates to CASSLVGESPDTQYF.

The chain employs TRBV9 and TRBJ2-1, with D hard to call. CDR3 length equals 16 residues. Per germline, CDR1 SGDLS and CDR2 YYNGEE. Trimming removed 0 bases from V and 4 bases from J, with 14 bases in between. CDR3 amino acids: CASSVGEAPRYNEQFF. CDR3 DNA: TGTGCCAGCAGCGTAGGTGAGGCCCCGAGGTACAATGAGCAGTTCTTC.

This clonotype was observed at least ten times. The chain recombines TRBV4-3 with TRBJ1-5; 7 bases are shared with TRBD1. J gave up 3 bases and V 1 base, and 3 bases lay outside the gene matches. Per germline, CDR1 LGHNA and CDR2 YSLEER. This CDR3 is built from 15 residues. CDR3 in DNA: TGCGCCAGCAGCCAAGGTCAGGGGGACAATCAGCCCCAGCATTTT. This translates into CASSQGQGDNQPQHF.

In regard to this clonotype: This may be a read error: a much more frequent sequence differs by one nucleotide. The rearrangement uses TRBV7-9 and TRBJ1-1; no reliable D call. Trimming removed 1 base from V and 1 base from J, with 4 bases in between. The CDR3 length is 13 residues. Germline assignment: CDR1 SEHNR and CDR2 FQNEAQ (reference sequence). CDR3 in amino acids: CASSLEQNTEAFF. CDR3 nucleotides: TGTGCCAGCAGCTTAGAACAGAACACTGAAGCTTTCTTT. Full variable domain (remainder filled in from reference TRBV7-9 and TRBJ1-1): DTGVSQNPRHKITKRGQNVTFRCDPISEHNRLYWYRQTLGQGPEFLTYFQNEAQLEKSRLLSDRFSAERPKGSFSTLEIQRTEQGDSAMYLCASSLEQNTEAFFGQGTRLTVV.

This chain links TRBV6-5 with TRBJ1-6; D not resolved. The V gene's germline CDR1 is MNHEY and CDR2 SVGAGI. This CDR3 has 17 amino acids. The V and J ends lost 0 bases and 2 bases respectively, with 11 bases between them. CDR3 in DNA: TGTGCCAGCAGTTACTCCACTCTAGCCGCCTATAATTCACCCCTCCACTTT. Residues: CASSYSTLAAYNSPLHF.

The chain has TRBV30 and TRBJ2-2; possible D gene TRBD1, 6 bases. V lost 5 bases to trimming and J lost 3 bases, with 16 bases between them. The CDR3 totals 15 residues. Germline-derived CDR1 and CDR2 are GTSNPN and SVGIG (reference sequence). CDR3 coding DNA: TGTGCCTGGGGACCTCGGGACACCTACACCGGGGAGCTGTTTTTT. It translates to CAWGPRDTYTGELFF.

At least ten counts were recorded for this clonotype. The chain joins TRBV6-2 or TRBV6-3 to TRBJ2-1; 15 bases are shared with TRBD2. The CDR3 is 15 amino acids. The V segment lost 4 bases and the J segment 9 bases; nucleotides outside the gene matches: 4. Germline V CDR1 and CDR2: MNHEY, SVGEGT. The CDR3 region has the DNA TGTGCCAGCAGTTCAGGACTAGCGGGGGGGAGTGAGCAGTTCTTC. Its protein is CASSSGLAGGSEQFF.